This paragraph reports one T cell receptor beta chain. Its antigen is currently not known. No much larger clone is present one base from it, and per-base qualities are unavailable. The data stem from a study of technical replicates of blood from a few donors (TCRdb year 2017). Library preparation was by the immunoSEQ multiplex PCR assay. The clones in this table, taken by TCRdb from immuneACCESS, are in-frame only. Not every clone is retained; where verified, under half of the shortfall comes from an unresolved V gene, and the cause of the rest is unknown. This sample lists roughly 100,000 clones; over 90% were detected once. The ten largest clones capture 0.2% to 0.25% of the sample. The V end loses 2 bases and the J end loses 5 bases, and a stretch of 6 bases separates them. The CDR3, cysteine through phenylalanine, is 12 amino acids long. This entry keeps only the CDR3 DNA: 36 bases, framed from base 1. In the germline V gene, CDR1 corresponds to MDHEN and CDR2 to SYDVKM.

Material for sequencing was T cells isolated from PBMCs. The source is a human donor in good health. The V gene is TRBV28 and the J gene is TRBJ2-5; the D gene is perhaps TRBD1, from 5 matching bases. CDR3 protein: CASSLRQETQYF. The nucleotide sequence is TGTGCCAGCAGTTTAAGACAGGAGACCCAGTACTTC.